This entry lists 27 T cell receptor beta chains sequenced from one sample in a study of identical twins. TCRdb independently ran MiXCR on the 5' RACE reads; one entry per CDR3 protein. This sample carries just under 550,000 distinct CDR3 sequences, roughly 15% of them seen once, and the ten largest clones take about 0.4%. The same data also contributed to another study, on yellow fever vaccine responses in identical twins.

The sample consisted of CD4+ T cells sorted from blood. These receptors all come from a woman aged 18 to 35 in good health.

V is TRBV3-1 and J is TRBJ2-1, with 13 bases matching TRBD2. With V trimmed by 4 bases and J by 6 bases, 3 bases remained unmatched. CDR3 length: 15 residues. Germline V gives CDR1 LGHDT, CDR2 YNNKEL (reference sequence). CDR3 bases: TGTGCCAGCAGCCGGACTAGCGGGGGAGTCAATGAGCAGTTCTTC. It specifies CASSRTSGGVNEQFF.

This clonotype has more than one count but fewer than ten. The rearrangement joins TRBV5-1 to TRBJ2-3, with 8 bases lining up with TRBD2. The CDR3 consists of 15 residues. Germline V lookup: CDR1 SGHRS, CDR2 YFSETQ. After removal of 0 bases from V and 5 bases from J, the junction contained 5 bases not matched to a gene. Here the CDR3 reads CASSLVAGSVDTQYF. CDR3 DNA: TGCGCCAGCAGCTTGGTAGCGGGATCCGTAGATACGCAGTATTTT.

This clonotype was detected a few times. The chain employs TRBV7-9 and TRBJ2-7, with D possibly called TRBD1 or TRBD2 (5 bases each). The length of the CDR3 is 14 residues. Germline CDR1 and CDR2: SEHNR and FQNEAQ (reference sequence). Deletions cut 3 bases from V and 4 bases from J, with 13 bases between. The CDR3 here is CASSFSGPLYEQYV. In DNA form, the CDR3 reads TGTGCCAGCAGCTTTTCGGGGCCCCTTTACGAGCAGTACGTC.

Only a few counts were recorded for this clonotype. The J gene is TRBJ2-1, the V gene TRBV15; tentatively, D is TRBD1 (6 bases). The CDR3 totals 14 residues. Germline V CDR1 and CDR2: LNHNV, YYDKDF (reference sequence). The V end was cut by 0 bases, the J end by 4 bases, with 7 bases between. The CDR3 is CATSRDRGYNEQFF. In nucleotides, the CDR3 is TGTGCCACCAGCAGAGACAGGGGATACAATGAGCAGTTCTTC.

CDR3 amino acids: CASSQVKVTNTEAFF. The CDR3 bases are TGCGCCAGCAGCCAAGTGAAGGTAACGAACACTGAAGCTTTCTTT. V gene TRBV4-1 combines with J gene TRBJ1-1; D is ambiguous. V shed 1 base and J shed 1 base, with 10 bases lying between them. Germline-derived CDR1 and CDR2 are MGHRA and YSYEKL. This CDR3 is built from 15 residues.

Notes on this clonotype: One junction end disagrees with the germline gene, perhaps due to a read error. The chain is built from TRBV4-1 and TRBJ2-3; D unresolved. Germline V gene sequence: CDR1 MGHRA, CDR2 YSYEKL. This CDR3 is built from 13 residues. CDR3 sequence: CASRQVGLTTQYF. As DNA, the CDR3 is TGCGCCAGCCGCCAAGTAGGATTGACTACGCAGTATTTT.

V usage is TRBV10-3 and J usage is TRBJ1-6; 7 positions agree with TRBD1. Germline V gene lookup returns CDR1 ENHRY and CDR2 SYGVKD. The CDR3 runs to 16 residues. V lost 2 bases to trimming and J lost 7 bases; unmatched junction nucleotides: 8. This chain's CDR3 is CAISEASTGSNSPLHF. For the CDR3, the DNA is TGTGCCATCAGTGAGGCCTCGACAGGGTCAAATTCACCCCTCCACTTT.

This clonotype was counted between two and nine times. The CDR3 loop is CASSSGLAGEGETQYF. The CDR3 DNA is TGCGCCAGCAGCTCGGGACTAGCGGGAGAGGGGGAGACCCAGTACTTC. This chain connects TRBV5-1 to TRBJ2-5, with 14 nucleotides matching TRBD2. CDR3 length: 16 residues. Germline V CDR1 and CDR2: SGHRS, YFSETQ. With V trimmed by 3 bases and J by 5 bases, 6 bases remained unmatched.

This clonotype was observed many times. One junction end does not reproduce the germline sequence, and a read error may be involved. The chain carries TRBV12-3 or TRBV12-4 and TRBJ1-1, with TRBD1 identical over 9 bases. The length of the CDR3 is 14 residues. CDR3 nucleotides: TGTGCCAGCAGTTTCGGGACAGGGAACGCTGAAGCTTTCTTT. This gives the protein CASSFGTGNAEAFF.

The chain is built from TRBV24-1 and TRBJ2-1; D not certain. V lost 8 bases, J lost 9 bases, and 10 bases lay in between. CDR3 length: 11 residues. From germline, CDR1 is KGHDR and CDR2 SFDVKD. The CDR3 sequence is CATTSAGEQFF. CDR3 in DNA: TGTGCCACCACCTCCGCCGGTGAGCAGTTCTTC.

In nucleotides, the CDR3 is TGTGCCAGCACGAAGGGACAGGGGAGGTACAATGAGCAGTTCTTC. Amino acids: CASTKGQGRYNEQFF. This chain uses TRBV6-1 with TRBJ2-1; 10 bases align to TRBD1. Trimming removed 7 bases from V and 4 bases from J; junction bases left unmatched: 7. Germline V lookup: CDR1 MNHNS, CDR2 SASEGT. The CDR3 loop spans 15 amino acids.

This clonotype was recorded a few times. V gene TRBV27 combines with J gene TRBJ2-4; 8 bases agree with TRBD2. The CDR3 totals 16 residues. Germline values: CDR1 MNHEY, CDR2 SMNVEV (reference sequence). V shed 3 bases and J 2 bases; nucleotides not matched to a gene: 6. The CDR3 sequence: CASSFSWTSTKNIQYF. The CDR3 DNA follows: TGTGCCAGCAGTTTCTCCTGGACTAGCACCAAAAACATTCAGTACTTC.

The rearrangement links TRBV29-1 to TRBJ2-5, with D perhaps matching TRBD2 (6 bases). This CDR3 spans 12 amino acids. Germline CDR1 reads SQVTM; CDR2 reads ANQGSEA. Deletions cut 4 bases from V and 2 bases from J, with 8 bases between. Here the CDR3 reads CSVASGQETQYF. The CDR3, as DNA: TGCAGCGTTGCCAGCGGGCAAGAGACCCAGTACTTC. Full variable domain (missing parts from reference TRBV29-1 and TRBJ2-5): SAVISQKPSRDICQRGTSLTIQCQVDSQVTMMFWYRQQPGQSLTLIATANQGSEATYESGFVIDKFPISRPNLTFSTLTVSNMSPEDSSIYLCSVASGQETQYFGPGTRLLVL.

This clonotype was found a few times. The chain recombines TRBV18 with TRBJ1-2; possibly TRBD1 for D (6 bases). CDR3 size: 14 residues. Germline lookup yields CDR1 KGHSH and CDR2 LQKENI. V was cut by 6 bases and J by 3 bases, with 14 bases left in between. This CDR3 is CASSFTDSYYGYTF. The CDR3 nucleotides read TGTGCCAGCTCTTTCACGGACAGCTACTATGGCTACACCTTC.

This clonotype was observed many times. This chain uses TRBV12-3 or TRBV12-4 with TRBJ1-1; no clear D gene. The CDR3 extends over 13 amino acids. The V and J ends lost 4 bases and 1 base respectively, with 7 bases between them. CDR3 DNA: TGTGCCAGCAGTTACAACAGGAACACTGAAGCTTTCTTT. Translating it yields CASSYNRNTEAFF.

Points on this clonotype: A read error may produce the germline difference seen at one junction end. V is TRBV7-9 and J is TRBJ2-1; D may match TRBD1 or TRBD2 (5 bases each). This CDR3 has 15 residues. Germline V gives CDR1 SEHNR, CDR2 FQNEAQ (reference sequence). Here the CDR3 reads CASSLGDGSYKEQFF. DNA for the CDR3: TGTGCCAGCAGCTTAGGGGACGGCTCCTACAAAGAGCAGTTCTTC.

This clonotype was found a few times. The V and J genes are TRBV5-1 and TRBJ2-1; D not resolved. Germline CDR1 reads SGHRS; CDR2 reads YFSETQ. This CDR3 comprises 14 residues. V lost 1 base and J lost 4, with 9 bases in between. This CDR3 reads CASSLQEQYNEQFF. The CDR3 DNA reads as TGCGCCAGCAGCTTGCAGGAGCAATACAATGAGCAGTTCTTC.

This clonotype showed up many times. The V call is TRBV5-1, the J call TRBJ1-4; TRBD1 matches 8 bases. Germline CDR1 and CDR2: SGHRS and YFSETQ. The trim removed 4 bases at V and 7 bases at J, leaving 6 bases unmatched. This CDR3 spans 14 amino acids. The CDR3 coding sequence is TGCGCCAGCAGCGACGACAGGGGAAGTGAAAAACTGTTTTTT. Translating it yields CASSDDRGSEKLFF. The full variable domain, in which reference TRBV5-1 and TRBJ1-4 provide the parts outside the CDR3, is KAGVTQTPRYLIKTRGQQVTLSCSPISGHRSVSWYQQTPGQGLQFLFEYFSETQRNKGNFPGRFSGRQFSNSRSEMNVSTLELGDSALYLCASSDDRGSEKLFFGSGTQLSVL.

This clonotype was counted between two and nine times. The V and J genes are TRBV10-3 and TRBJ2-7; perhaps TRBD1 as D (6 bases). The V end was cut by 1 base, the J end by 3 bases, with 10 bases between. Germline CDR1 and CDR2: ENHRY and SYGVKD. This CDR3 has 14 residues. The CDR3 DNA follows: TGTGCCATCAGTGAGTTAGACAGGAGCTACGAGCAGTACTTC. It yields the protein CAISELDRSYEQYF.

The CDR3 coding sequence is TGCAGTGCTAGGGGACTAACGATAGTCAATGAGCAGTTCTTC. It translates to CSARGLTIVNEQFF. This chain connects TRBV20-1 to TRBJ2-1, with TRBD2 matching over 7 bases. V lost 3 bases and J lost 6; bases outside the gene matches: 8. This CDR3 contains 14 residues. Germline V gives CDR1 DFQATT, CDR2 SNEGSKA (reference sequence).

The rearrangement joins TRBV11-2 to TRBJ1-5; D is uncertain. CDR1 is SGHAT and CDR2 is FQNNGV in the germline V gene. The CDR3 extends over 13 amino acids. V was trimmed by 6 bases and J by 5 bases, leaving 11 bases between them. This CDR3 is CASSQATYQPQHF. Here the CDR3 DNA reads TGTGCCAGCAGTCAGGCCACGTATCAGCCCCAGCATTTT.

This clonotype was counted only a few times. This rearrangement joins TRBV7-2 to TRBJ2-5; 7 bases fit TRBD1. The ends lost 7 bases at V and 5 bases at J; junction bases unmatched: 4. Germline V lookup: CDR1 SGHTA, CDR2 FQGNSA. The CDR3 spans 12 residues. CDR3 loop: CASNDRVETQYF. The CDR3 bases are TGTGCCAGCAACGACAGGGTTGAGACCCAGTACTTC.

This clonotype was picked up a small number of times. The chain joins TRBV12-3 or TRBV12-4 to TRBJ2-3; 15 nucleotides align to TRBD2. The V and J ends lost 5 bases and 3 bases, in that order; junction bases with no gene match: 3. The CDR3 consists of 16 residues. DNA for the CDR3: TGTGCCAGCAGTAGGACTAGCGGGGGGGCAACAGATACGCAGTATTTT. Amino acid sequence: CASSRTSGGATDTQYF.

This clonotype has a handful of counts. The chain joins TRBV12-3 or TRBV12-4 to TRBJ2-7, with a tentative D call TRBD1 (5 bases). The CDR3 runs 14 residues. V was clipped by 2 bases and J by 4 bases, with 12 bases between them. CDR3 coding DNA: TGTGCCAGCAGTTTAATGGCAGGGTTTTACGAGCAGTACGTC. This sequence encodes CASSLMAGFYEQYV.

This clonotype was observed a few times. The rearrangement links TRBV19 to TRBJ1-1; no definite D call. This CDR3 comprises 17 residues. The germline gives CDR1 LNHDA, CDR2 SQIVND (reference sequence). Trimming removed 2 bases at V and 4 bases at J, with 20 bases between. CDR3 residues: CASSIIKIAETTTEAFF. The CDR3 region has the DNA TGTGCCAGTAGTATAATTAAAATTGCAGAGACAACCACTGAAGCTTTCTTT.

The gene calls are TRBV5-5 and TRBJ2-1; D might be TRBD1 (5 bases). This CDR3 comprises 13 residues. V was pared by 4 bases and J by 7 bases, with 12 bases between. Germline values: CDR1 SGHKS, CDR2 YYEKEE (reference sequence). The chain's CDR3 is CASSRGVQNEQFF. CDR3 coding DNA: TGTGCCAGCAGCAGGGGCGTCCAGAATGAGCAGTTCTTC. Variable domain in full (rest from reference TRBV5-5 and TRBJ2-1): DAGVTQSPTHLIKTRGQQVTLRCSPISGHKSVSWYQQVLGQGPQFIFQYYEKEERGRGNFPDRFSARQFPNYSSELNVNALLLGDSALYLCASSRGVQNEQFFGPGTRLTVL.

This clonotype was found a few times. The chain couples TRBV18 to TRBJ2-7; 13 nucleotides align to TRBD2. CDR1 and CDR2 from the germline V gene are KGHSH and LQKENI. The trim removed 2 bases at V and 3 bases at J, leaving 7 bases unmatched. The CDR3 spans 17 residues. The CDR3: CASSPAVGTSGNYEQYF. CDR3 nucleotides: TGTGCCAGCTCACCAGCCGTCGGGACTAGCGGGAACTACGAGCAGTACTTC.